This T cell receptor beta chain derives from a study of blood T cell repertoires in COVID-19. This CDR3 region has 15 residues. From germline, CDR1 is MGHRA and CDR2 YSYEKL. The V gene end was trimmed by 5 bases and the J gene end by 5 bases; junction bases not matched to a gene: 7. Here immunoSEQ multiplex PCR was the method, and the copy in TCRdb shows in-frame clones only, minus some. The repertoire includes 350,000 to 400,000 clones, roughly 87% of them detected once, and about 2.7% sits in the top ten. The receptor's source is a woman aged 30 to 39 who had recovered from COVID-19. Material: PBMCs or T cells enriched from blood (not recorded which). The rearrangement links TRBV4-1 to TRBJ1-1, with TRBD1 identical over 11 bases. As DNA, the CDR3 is TGCGCCAGCAGCAATCCGGGACAGGGGGAGACTGAAGCTTTCTTT. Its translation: CASSNPGQGETEAFF.